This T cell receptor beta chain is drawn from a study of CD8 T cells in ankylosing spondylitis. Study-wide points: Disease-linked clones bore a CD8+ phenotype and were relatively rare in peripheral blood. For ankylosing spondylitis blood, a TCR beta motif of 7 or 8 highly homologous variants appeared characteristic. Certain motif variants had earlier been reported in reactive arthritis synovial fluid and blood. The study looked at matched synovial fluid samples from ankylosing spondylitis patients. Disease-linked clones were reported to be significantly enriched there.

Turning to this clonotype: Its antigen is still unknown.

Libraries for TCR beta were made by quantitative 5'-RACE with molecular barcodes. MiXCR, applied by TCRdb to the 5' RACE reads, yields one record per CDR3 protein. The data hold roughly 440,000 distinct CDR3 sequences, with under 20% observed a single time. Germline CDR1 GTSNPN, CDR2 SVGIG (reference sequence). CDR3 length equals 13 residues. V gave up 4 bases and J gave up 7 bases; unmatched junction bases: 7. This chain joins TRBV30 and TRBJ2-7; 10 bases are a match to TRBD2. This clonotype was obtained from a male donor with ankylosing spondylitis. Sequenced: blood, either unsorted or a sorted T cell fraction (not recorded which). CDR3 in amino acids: CAWNQAGGREQYF. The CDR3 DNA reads TGTGCCTGGAATCAAGCGGGGGGGCGTGAGCAGTACTTC.